The 23 T cell receptor beta chains presented below share a single source sample, sequenced in a study of T cell responses to AZD1222 COVID-19 vaccine. Using immunoSEQ multiplex PCR, the repertoire was profiled, and TCRdb retains in-frame clones only, with some absent. Among some 130,000 clones listed, over 90% were seen once. The sample in question was peripheral blood, obtained on day 0 of AZD1222 vaccination. Every receptor here comes from an adult in good health.

V is TRBV24-1 and J is TRBJ2-2; no clear D. Germline values: CDR1 KGHDR, CDR2 SFDVKD. CDR3 length: 16 amino acids. Trimming cost V 1 base and J 3 bases, with 11 bases left between them. CDR3 nucleotides: TGTGCCACCAGTGATTTTGGGAAGCTCGACACCGGGGAGCTGTTTTTT. As protein: CATSDFGKLDTGELFF.

This chain connects TRBV2 to TRBJ2-3; 13 nucleotides match TRBD2. Losses at the gene ends were 7 bases for V and 3 bases for J; bases not matched to a gene: 4. The CDR3 is made up of 15 amino acids. The germline gives CDR1 SNHLY, CDR2 FYNNEI. For the CDR3, the DNA is TGTGCCAGCACCGAGGGACTAGCGGGAACAGATACGCAGTATTTT. Encoded protein: CASTEGLAGTDTQYF.

V usage is TRBV28 and J usage is TRBJ2-7, with 8 bases fitting TRBD1. The germline CDR1 and CDR2 sequences are MDHEN and SYDVKM. The J segment lost 2 bases and the V segment lost 6 bases, leaving 6 bases of the junction unmatched. This CDR3 contains 14 residues. The CDR3 DNA reads as TGTGCCAGCAGGCCGACAGGGGACACCTACGAGCAGTACTTC. Translating it yields CASRPTGDTYEQYF. Supplemented by reference TRBV28 and TRBJ2-7, the full variable domain reads DVKVTQSSRYLVKRTGEKVFLECVQDMDHENMFWYRQDPGLGLRLIYFSYDVKMKEKGDIPEGYSVSREKKERFSLILESASTNQTSMYLCASRPTGDTYEQYFGPGTRLTVT.

This sequence joins TRBV7-9 and TRBJ1-1; no definite D call. The V end was cut by 1 base, the J end by 6 bases, with 12 bases between. CDR1 and CDR2 from the germline V gene are SEHNR and FQNEAQ (reference sequence). The CDR3 contains 14 residues. The DNA of the CDR3 is TGTGCCAGCAGCTTAGAGGGCAGTCGGGCTGAAGCTTTCTTT. It codes for CASSLEGSRAEAFF.

The rearrangement joins TRBV3-1 (or the pseudogene TRBV3-2) to TRBJ2-3, with 14 bases that match TRBD2. After removal of 4 bases from V and 5 bases from J, the junction contained 5 bases not matched to a gene. There are 16 residues in the CDR3. Germline-derived CDR1 and CDR2 are LGHDT and YNNKEL (reference sequence). The CDR3 sequence: CASSPPGLAGEDTQYF. The CDR3 DNA reads as TGTGCCAGCAGCCCGCCGGGACTAGCGGGAGAAGATACGCAGTATTTT.

This clone was found once. The chain uses TRBV5-4 and TRBJ2-5, with 7 nucleotides matching TRBD2. The CDR3 is 15 residues long. The germline CDR1 and CDR2 sequences are SGHNT and YYREEE (reference sequence). With 2 bases clipped from V and 2 bases from J, the junction kept 6 bases outside the gene matches. The DNA for the CDR3 is TGTGCCAGCAGCTTAACATCAGCGGGGCAAGAGACCCAGTACTTC. It yields the protein CASSLTSAGQETQYF.

This rearrangement joins TRBV4-1 to TRBJ2-7, with 10 bases aligning to TRBD1. The CDR3 spans 15 residues. Trimming cost V 2 bases and J 7 bases; bases outside gene matches: 8. Looked up from germline, CDR1 is MGHRA and CDR2 is YSYEKL. CDR3 nucleotide sequence: TGCGCCAGCAGCCAATTGGGGACAGGGGCCGATGAGCAGTACTTC. This gives the protein CASSQLGTGADEQYF.

The chain combines TRBV12-3 or TRBV12-4 with TRBJ1-1, with a weak D call TRBD1 (6 bases). This CDR3 comprises 12 residues. Trimming stripped 3 bases from V and 8 bases from J, with 10 bases between. CDR3 DNA sequence: TGTGCCAGCAGTTTTTGGGGGGCAGAAGCTTTCTTT. Amino acids: CASSFWGAEAFF.

The V call is TRBV6-2 or TRBV6-3, the J call TRBJ1-1; 7 bases are a match to TRBD1. The germline V gene encodes CDR1 MNHEY and CDR2 SVGEGT. Trimming cost V 2 bases and J 1 base; bases outside gene matches: 4. The CDR3 extends over 15 amino acids. For the CDR3, the DNA is TGTGCCAGCAGTTACCCGGGACAGAGGAACACTGAAGCTTTCTTT. It translates to CASSYPGQRNTEAFF.

This rearrangement joins TRBV12-2 to TRBJ2-5; TRBD2, the table's D call, lacks a check against the DNA. TRBV12-2 is a pseudogene. This CDR3 is built from 16 residues. The CDR3 region has the DNA TGTGCAAGTCGCTTGTCACTAGCGGGAGGGCAGGAGACCCAGTACTTC. This gives the protein CASRLSLAGGQETQYF.

The V call is TRBV3-1 (or the pseudogene TRBV3-2), the J call TRBJ2-7; TRBD1 matches at 7 bases. The CDR3 extends over 16 amino acids. The V segment lost 1 base and the J segment 3 bases; nucleotides outside the gene matches: 9. CDR1 is LGHDT, CDR2 YNNKEL, per germline (reference sequence). The CDR3 region has the DNA TGTGCCAGCAGCCAAGGCGGACAGGTCTACTTCTACGAGCAGTACTTC. Translating gives CASSQGGQVYFYEQYF.

The CDR3 loop reads CASSNPGQLYEQYF. The CDR3 coding sequence is TGTGCCAGCAGCAACCCGGGACAGCTTTACGAGCAGTACTTC. V is TRBV5-5 and J is TRBJ2-7; the match to TRBD1 covers 7 bases. V lost 4 bases and J lost 4; bases outside the gene matches: 8. CDR1 is SGHKS, CDR2 YYEKEE, per germline (reference sequence). The length of the CDR3 is 14 residues.

This sequence joins TRBV11-2 and TRBJ1-1; D is unclear. Trimming stripped 4 bases from V and 3 bases from J, with 15 bases between. The length of the CDR3 is 15 residues. Germline V gene lookup returns CDR1 SGHAT and CDR2 FQNNGV. CDR3 nucleotides: TGTGCCAGCAGCTCCTCCCTGGGCGGGGACACTGAAGCTTTCTTT. It codes for CASSSSLGGDTEAFF.

The J gene is TRBJ2-6, the V gene TRBV27; D is ambiguous. The CDR3 loop spans 15 amino acids. The ends were cut back, 3 bases at V and 0 bases at J, with 6 bases in the middle. Germline V gene data show CDR1 as MNHEY and CDR2 as SMNVEV (reference sequence). The CDR3 region is CASSFDISGANVLTF. CDR3 DNA sequence: TGTGCCAGCAGTTTCGATATCTCTGGGGCCAACGTCCTGACTTTC.

The CDR3 DNA sequence: TGCGCCAGCAGCTTCACGGGGAACACTGAAGCTTTCTTT. Amino acid sequence: CASSFTGNTEAFF. J is TRBJ1-1 and V is TRBV5-1; D unresolved. Germline V lookup: CDR1 SGHRS, CDR2 YFSETQ. Trimming stripped 2 bases from V and 1 base from J, with 6 bases between. The CDR3 has 13 amino acids.

The J gene is TRBJ2-3, the V gene TRBV5-1; no definite D call. The CDR3 has 14 residues. Germline CDR1 reads SGHRS; CDR2 reads YFSETQ. V lost 3 bases and J 5 bases, leaving 13 bases between the germline ends. Here the CDR3 reads CASSSGVSGDTQYF. CDR3 bases: TGCGCCAGCAGCTCTGGGGTCTCGGGAGATACGCAGTATTTT.

The gene calls are TRBV29-1 and TRBJ2-3, with D unclear. CDR1 is SQVTM and CDR2 is ANQGSEA in the germline V gene. V lost 4 bases and J 0 bases, leaving 8 bases between the germline ends. This CDR3 region has 13 residues. The CDR3 spells CSVAIPSTDTQYF. The CDR3 DNA follows: TGCAGCGTTGCTATTCCTAGCACAGATACGCAGTATTTT.

The chain has TRBV19 and TRBJ1-5; D is unclear. The CDR3 is 14 amino acids. Trimming left V 6 bases short and J 7 bases short, with 16 bases between. CDR1 and CDR2 from the germline V gene are LNHDA and SQIVND (reference sequence). For the CDR3, the DNA is TGTGCCAGTAGCCCCGGGCAGCCCTCCCAGCCCCAGCATTTT. As protein: CASSPGQPSQPQHF.

J is TRBJ1-5 and V is TRBV7-8; 7 bases agree with TRBD1. The germline V gene encodes CDR1 SGHVS and CDR2 FQNEAQ. The V gene end was trimmed by 5 bases and the J gene end by 2 bases; junction bases not matched to a gene: 3. The CDR3 totals 14 residues. CDR3: CASSTTGGNQPQHF. The CDR3 bases are TGTGCCAGCAGCACCACAGGGGGCAATCAGCCCCAGCATTTT. The full variable domain, in which reference TRBV7-8 and TRBJ1-5 provide the parts outside the CDR3, is GAGVSQSPRYKVAKRGQDVALRCDPISGHVSLFWYQQALGQGPEFLTYFQNEAQLDKSGLPSDRFFAERPEGSVSTLKIQRTQQEDSAVYLCASSTTGGNQPQHFGDGTRLSIL.

The chain is built from TRBV7-9 and TRBJ1-1, with no clear D. CDR1 and CDR2 (germline): SEHNR, FQNEAQ (reference sequence). Trimming pared 6 bases from V and 6 bases from J, leaving 14 bases between. The CDR3 is 13 amino acids. In DNA, the CDR3 is TGTGCCAGCAGTATGATTGGCTACCCTGAAGCTTTCTTT. Protein product: CASSMIGYPEAFF.

The chain uses TRBV5-1 and TRBJ2-5, with D unclear. Germline assignment: CDR1 SGHRS and CDR2 YFSETQ. Between the trimmed V and J ends, which lost 4 bases and 4 bases, there was a span of 14 bases. This CDR3 contains 14 residues. This chain's CDR3 is CASSQNYVRETQYF. CDR3 DNA sequence: TGCGCCAGCAGCCAGAACTACGTCCGAGAGACCCAGTACTTC.

The chain links TRBV28 to TRBJ1-5; D remains unclear. Germline lookup yields CDR1 MDHEN and CDR2 SYDVKM. The ends were cut back, 5 bases at V and 3 bases at J, with 14 bases in the middle. The CDR3 totals 15 residues. DNA for the CDR3: TGTGCCAGCAGTCTTACTTCCGGGTACAATCAGCCCCAGCATTTT. Protein sequence: CASSLTSGYNQPQHF.

The chain carries TRBV9 and TRBJ2-1; tentatively, D is TRBD2 (6 bases). V was cut by 4 bases and J by 0 bases, with 20 bases left in between. This CDR3 has 18 residues. Germline assignment: CDR1 SGDLS and CDR2 YYNGEE. The CDR3 sequence: CASSPGLSFFSSYNEQFF. The CDR3 nucleotides are TGTGCCAGCAGCCCGGGACTCAGCTTTTTTAGCTCCTACAATGAGCAGTTCTTC.